Listed below are T cell receptor beta chains from one sample, sequenced in a study of cytomegalovirus exposure and HLA in healthy donors. Assay: immunoSEQ multiplex PCR; the TCRdb copy retains only in-frame clones and omits some. This table holds about 140,000 clones, approximately 94% found once. The sequencing input was PBMCs. Source of these receptors: a man between 18 and 29 years old in good health and CMV-seropositive. Each CDR3 is given with its conserved first and last residue. D genes are given only for firm matches. Only part of the rows carry a size: once, few, many, or a class if the clone is expanded.

D gene: .; V gene: TRBV27; J gene: TRBJ2-7; clone size: .; CDR3 DNA: TGTGCCAGCAGTCCCGACTACTACGAGCAGTACTTC; CDR3 protein: CASSPDYYEQYF
D gene: TRBD1; V gene: TRBV25-1; J gene: TRBJ1-1; clone size: .; CDR3 DNA: TGTGCCAGCAGAGGGGGCAGGTGGGGAAAAACTGAAGCTTTCTTT; CDR3 protein: CASRGGRWGKTEAFF
D gene: TRBD2; V gene: TRBV9; J gene: TRBJ2-7; clone size: .; CDR3 DNA: TGTGCCAGCAGCACGGGGACTAGCGGAAGCTCCTACGAGCAGTACTTC; CDR3 protein: CASSTGTSGSSYEQYF
D gene: .; V gene: TRBV2; J gene: TRBJ2-2; clone size: .; CDR3 DNA: TGTGCCAGCAGGGGCAGGGAATCTTCGAACACCGGGGAGCTGTTTTTT; CDR3 protein: CASRGRESSNTGELFF
D gene: .; V gene: TRBV10-3; J gene: TRBJ1-1; clone size: .; CDR3 DNA: TGTGCCATCAGTGAGTCTCAGGGGCGCACTGAAGCTTTCTTT; CDR3 protein: CAISESQGRTEAFF
D gene: TRBD1; V gene: TRBV7-3; J gene: TRBJ2-7; clone size: .; CDR3 DNA: TGTGCCAGCAGCTCCTGGGGACAGGGTTTCTACGAGCAGTACTTC; CDR3 protein: CASSSWGQGFYEQYF
D gene: .; V gene: TRBV5-1; J gene: TRBJ1-5; clone size: .; CDR3 DNA: TGCGCCAGCAGCCCTGGGGGGGGCGCCGGACAGCCCCAGCATTTT; CDR3 protein: CASSPGGGAGQPQHF
D gene: .; V gene: TRBV18; J gene: TRBJ2-5; clone size: .; CDR3 DNA: TGTGCCAGCTCACCTTTCCCAGGTGCGCCGGGGGAGACCCAGTACTTC; CDR3 protein: CASSPFPGAPGETQYF
D gene: TRBD1; V gene: TRBV28; J gene: TRBJ2-1; clone size: .; CDR3 DNA: TGTGCCAGCAGTTTATCTTGGACAGGGGGCAATGAGCAGTTCTTC; CDR3 protein: CASSLSWTGGNEQFF
D gene: .; V gene: TRBV14; J gene: TRBJ2-3; clone size: .; CDR3 DNA: TGTGCCAGCAGCGGGTGGGGCCCCACAGATACGCAGTATTTT; CDR3 protein: CASSGWGPTDTQYF
D gene: TRBD1; V gene: TRBV5-1; J gene: TRBJ2-7; clone size: .; CDR3 DNA: TGCGCCAGCAGCTTCGCCACAGGGGGCTACGAGCAGTACTTC; CDR3 protein: CASSFATGGYEQYF
D gene: .; V gene: TRBV30; J gene: TRBJ1-2; clone size: .; CDR3 DNA: TGTGCCTGGAGTGTAGCCTTTAACTATGGCTACACCTTC; CDR3 protein: CAWSVAFNYGYTF
D gene: TRBD2; V gene: TRBV5-1; J gene: TRBJ2-7; clone size: few; CDR3 DNA: TGCGCCAGCAGCTTATTAGCGGGGGCCCTCTACGAGCAGTACTTC; CDR3 protein: CASSLLAGALYEQYF